This T cell receptor beta chain was identified in a study of T cells after yellow fever vaccination. Study as a whole: The SMART-Seq v4 Ultra Low Input method served to prepare the low-cell-number fractions.

Study conclusions and caveats: Subsequent to the booster, the majority of primary-vaccination clones reappeared (less than 97% CD4, approximately 90% CD8). A small share of clonotypes appeared in both CD4 and CD8 compartments.

UMIs and a universal primer site were added when TCR cDNA was made by 5'RACE template switching. Via MiXCR, TCRdb re-called the 5' RACE reads, giving one row per CDR3 protein. The data contain 450,000 to 550,000 distinct CDR3 sequences, roughly a fifth of them singletons. For this clonotype: Its specificity is not known.

This sample comprised PBMCs, obtained about 21 days after the first yellow fever vaccination. This receptor was identified in a man aged 18 to 29 who received the YFV17D yellow fever vaccine.

CDR3 loop: CSARGLAGGISSYNEQFF. The CDR3, as DNA: TGCAGTGCCCGGGGACTAGCGGGGGGGATAAGCTCCTACAATGAGCAGTTCTTC. The J gene is TRBJ2-1, the V gene TRBV20-1; TRBD2 agrees at 16 bases. V dropped 6 bases and J dropped 0; count of bases not matched to a gene: 8. This CDR3 contains 18 residues. Germline V lookup: CDR1 DFQATT, CDR2 SNEGSKA (reference sequence).